Sequencing of this T cell receptor beta chain was carried out in a study of T cell changes during pregnancy in multiple sclerosis. CDR3 size: 16 residues. Germline trimming cut 1 base from V and 2 bases from J; bases unmatched to any gene: 7. Looked up from germline, CDR1 is SGHTA and CDR2 is FQGNSA. Assay used: immunoSEQ multiplex PCR; TCRdb lists only in-frame clones, some missing. Of 50,000 to 70,000 clones in the sample, 91% are singletons; the top ten hold 1% to 1.5%. The V call is TRBV7-2, the J call TRBJ2-7; 8 bases align to TRBD1. This receptor was obtained from a female donor in good health, enrolled as a control in a pregnancy study. Specimen: peripheral blood, collected after pregnancy. CDR3 sequence: CASSLGVDRGTYEQYF. For the CDR3, the DNA is TGTGCCAGCAGCTTAGGGGTCGACAGGGGTACCTACGAGCAGTACTTC.